The following is a T cell receptor (beta chain) sequence with its context. What it recognizes is unknown. Methods described previously were used for bulk TCR libraries, and listed TCR primers were applied. One entry per CDR3 protein results from TCRdb running MiXCR on the PCR reads. This table has more than 300,000 distinct CDR3 sequences, 20% to 25% appearing once. This record belongs to a study of molecular identifiers for immune sequencing clone quantification. Study results and caveats: With a barcode shared among identical TCR molecules, highly expanded clone sizes could be underestimated. One cell's worth of spiked Jurkat TCR RNA was reportedly detectable among approximately 990,000 naive cells.

Naive CD8 T cell sorting was performed on the CD8+CD4-CCR7+CD45RA+ phenotype. J was trimmed by 5 bases and V by 6 bases; bases with no gene match: 11. The germline gives CDR1 DFQATT, CDR2 SNEGSKA (reference sequence). CDR3 length: 14 residues. The chain carries TRBV20-1 and TRBJ2-5, with 8 positions matching TRBD1. The clonotype was recovered from a human donor in good health. Some libraries in this study had Jurkat cell RNA spiked in. Sequences were obtained from naive CD8+ T cells from blood, with Jurkat cell RNA spiked in. Subset meaning: FACS-sorted CD8+CD4-CCR7+CD45RA+ naive T cells. CDR3 loop: CSAEDRDVLETQYF. CDR3 DNA sequence: TGCAGTGCAGAGGACAGGGATGTTTTGGAGACCCAGTACTTC.